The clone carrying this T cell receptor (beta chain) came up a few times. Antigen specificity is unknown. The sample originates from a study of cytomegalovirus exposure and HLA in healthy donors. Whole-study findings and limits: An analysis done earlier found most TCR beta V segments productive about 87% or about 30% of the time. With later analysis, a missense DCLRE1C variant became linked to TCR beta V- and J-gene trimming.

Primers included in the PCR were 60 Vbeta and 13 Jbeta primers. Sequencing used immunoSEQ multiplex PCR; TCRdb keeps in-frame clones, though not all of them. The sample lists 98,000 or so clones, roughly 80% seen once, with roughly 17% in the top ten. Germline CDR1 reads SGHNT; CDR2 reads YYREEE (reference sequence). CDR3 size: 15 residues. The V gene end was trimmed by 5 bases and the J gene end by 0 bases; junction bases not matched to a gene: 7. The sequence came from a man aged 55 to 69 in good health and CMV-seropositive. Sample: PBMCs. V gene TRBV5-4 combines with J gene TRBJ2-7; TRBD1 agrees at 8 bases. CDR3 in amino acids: CASRPGGGSSYEQYF. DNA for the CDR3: TGTGCCAGCAGGCCAGGGGGCGGCAGCTCCTACGAGCAGTACTTC. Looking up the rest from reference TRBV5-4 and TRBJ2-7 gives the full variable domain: ETGVTQSPTHLIKTRGQQVTLRCSSQSGHNTVSWYQQALGQGPQFIFQYYREEENGRGNFPPRFSGLQFPNYSSELNVNALELDDSALYLCASRPGGGSSYEQYFGPGTRLTVT.